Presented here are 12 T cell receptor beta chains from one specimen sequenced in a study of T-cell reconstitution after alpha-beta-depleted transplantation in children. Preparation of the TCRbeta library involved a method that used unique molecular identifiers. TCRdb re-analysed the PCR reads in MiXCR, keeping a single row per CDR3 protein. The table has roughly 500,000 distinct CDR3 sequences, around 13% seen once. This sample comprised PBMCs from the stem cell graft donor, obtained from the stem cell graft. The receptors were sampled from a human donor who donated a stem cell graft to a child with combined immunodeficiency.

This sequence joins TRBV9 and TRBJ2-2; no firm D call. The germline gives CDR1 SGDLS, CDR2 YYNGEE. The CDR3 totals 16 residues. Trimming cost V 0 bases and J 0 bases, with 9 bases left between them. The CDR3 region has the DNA TGTGCCAGCAGCGTAGGTACTAACGCGAACACCGGGGAGCTGTTTTTT. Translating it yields CASSVGTNANTGELFF.

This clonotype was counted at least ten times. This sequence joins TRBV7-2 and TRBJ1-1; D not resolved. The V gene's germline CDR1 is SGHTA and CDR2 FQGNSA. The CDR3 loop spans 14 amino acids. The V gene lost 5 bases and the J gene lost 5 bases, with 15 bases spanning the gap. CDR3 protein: CASSTPYTRTEAFF. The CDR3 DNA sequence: TGTGCCAGCAGCACCCCCTACACGCGGACTGAAGCTTTCTTT.

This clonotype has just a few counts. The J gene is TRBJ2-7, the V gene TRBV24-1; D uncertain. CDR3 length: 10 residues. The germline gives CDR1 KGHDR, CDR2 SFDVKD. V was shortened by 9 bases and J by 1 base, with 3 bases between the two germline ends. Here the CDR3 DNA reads TGTGCCACCGTTTCCTACGAGCAGTACTTC. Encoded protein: CATVSYEQYF.

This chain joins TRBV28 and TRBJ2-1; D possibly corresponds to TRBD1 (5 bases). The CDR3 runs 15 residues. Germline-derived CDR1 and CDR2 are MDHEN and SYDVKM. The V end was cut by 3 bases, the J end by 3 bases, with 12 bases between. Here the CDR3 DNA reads TGTGCCAGCAGTTTTTACAGGCCTCGCTACAATGAGCAGTTCTTC. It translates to CASSFYRPRYNEQFF.

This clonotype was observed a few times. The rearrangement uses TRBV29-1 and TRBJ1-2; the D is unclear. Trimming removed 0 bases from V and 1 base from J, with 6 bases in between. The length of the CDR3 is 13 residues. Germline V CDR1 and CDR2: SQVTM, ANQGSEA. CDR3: CSVEDQDNYGYTF. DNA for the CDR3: TGCAGCGTTGAAGATCAGGATAACTATGGCTACACCTTC.

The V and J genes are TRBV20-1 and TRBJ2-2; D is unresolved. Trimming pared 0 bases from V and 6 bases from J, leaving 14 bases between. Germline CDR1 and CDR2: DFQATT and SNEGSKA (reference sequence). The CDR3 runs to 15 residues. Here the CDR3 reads CSARDPRMGSGELFF. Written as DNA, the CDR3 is TGCAGTGCTAGAGATCCAAGGATGGGGTCCGGGGAGCTGTTTTTT.

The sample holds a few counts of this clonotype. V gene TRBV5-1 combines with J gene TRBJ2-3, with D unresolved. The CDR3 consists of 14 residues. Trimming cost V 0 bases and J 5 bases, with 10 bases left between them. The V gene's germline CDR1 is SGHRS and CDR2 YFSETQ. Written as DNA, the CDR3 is TGCGCCAGCAGCTTGGGCCTCATCGGAGATACGCAGTATTTT. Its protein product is CASSLGLIGDTQYF.

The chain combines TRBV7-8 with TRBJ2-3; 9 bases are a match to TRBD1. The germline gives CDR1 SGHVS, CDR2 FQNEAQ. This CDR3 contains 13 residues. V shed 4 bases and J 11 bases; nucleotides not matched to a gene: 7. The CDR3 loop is CASSSRDRERQYF. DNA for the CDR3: TGTGCCAGCAGCTCCCGGGACAGGGAAAGGCAGTATTTT.

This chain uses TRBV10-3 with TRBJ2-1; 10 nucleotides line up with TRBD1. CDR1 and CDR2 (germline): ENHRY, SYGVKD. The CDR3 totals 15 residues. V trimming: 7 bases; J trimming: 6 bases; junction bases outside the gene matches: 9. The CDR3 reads CAITSTGGPSNEQFF. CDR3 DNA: TGTGCCATCACCTCGACAGGGGGCCCTTCCAATGAGCAGTTCTTC.

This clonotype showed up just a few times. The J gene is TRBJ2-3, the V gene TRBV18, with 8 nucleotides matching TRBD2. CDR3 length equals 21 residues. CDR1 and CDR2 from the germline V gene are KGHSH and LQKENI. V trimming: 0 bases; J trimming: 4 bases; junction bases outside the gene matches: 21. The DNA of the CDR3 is TGTGCCAGCTCACCACCTTCGGTAGAAGCGGGAGACCCCCATTGCCCAGATACGCAGTATTTT. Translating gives CASSPPSVEAGDPHCPDTQYF.

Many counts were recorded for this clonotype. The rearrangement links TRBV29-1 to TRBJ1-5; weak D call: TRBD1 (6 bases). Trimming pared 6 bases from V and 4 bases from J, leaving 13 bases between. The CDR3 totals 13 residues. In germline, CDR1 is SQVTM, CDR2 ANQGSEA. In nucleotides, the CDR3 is TGCAGCGTCGGGGGGCAGGGAAATCAGCCCCAGCATTTT. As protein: CSVGGQGNQPQHF.

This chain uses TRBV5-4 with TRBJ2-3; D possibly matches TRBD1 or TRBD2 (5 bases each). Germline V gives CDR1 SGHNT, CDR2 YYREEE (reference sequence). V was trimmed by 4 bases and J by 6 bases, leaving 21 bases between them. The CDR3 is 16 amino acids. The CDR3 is CASSRPLRAEGDTQYF. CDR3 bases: TGTGCCAGCAGCCGCCCCTTGAGGGCCGAGGGGGATACGCAGTATTTT.